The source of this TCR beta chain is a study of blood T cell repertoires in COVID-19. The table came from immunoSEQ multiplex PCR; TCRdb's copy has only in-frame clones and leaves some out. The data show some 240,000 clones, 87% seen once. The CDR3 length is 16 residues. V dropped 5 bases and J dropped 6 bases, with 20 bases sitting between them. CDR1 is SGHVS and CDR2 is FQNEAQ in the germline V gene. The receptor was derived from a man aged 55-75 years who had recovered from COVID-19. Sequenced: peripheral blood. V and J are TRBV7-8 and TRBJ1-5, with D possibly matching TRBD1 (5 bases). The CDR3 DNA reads TGTGCCAGCAGCCTGACAGACCCCGGACCTTTTCAGCCCCAGCATTTT. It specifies CASSLTDPGPFQPQHF. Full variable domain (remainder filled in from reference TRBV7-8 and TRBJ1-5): GAGVSQSPRYKVAKRGQDVALRCDPISGHVSLFWYQQALGQGPEFLTYFQNEAQLDKSGLPSDRFFAERPEGSVSTLKIQRTQQEDSAVYLCASSLTDPGPFQPQHFGDGTRLSIL.